Sequencing of this T cell receptor (beta chain) was carried out in a study of pediatric ulcerative colitis. Study-wide background: Fewer than 10 patients showed pancolitis and two showed left-sided colitis.

Per the germline V gene, CDR1 is SEHNR and CDR2 is FQNEAQ (reference sequence). CDR3 length equals 15 residues. Deletions cut 4 bases from V and 0 bases from J, with 13 bases between. Here immunoSEQ multiplex PCR was the method, and the copy in TCRdb shows in-frame clones only, minus some. The profile shows around 64,000 clones, 80% to 90% of them singletons. The sequence was collected from a boy between 10 and 17 years old with severe ulcerative colitis. V and J are TRBV7-9 and TRBJ2-7; a weak D match, TRBD1 (5 bases). Sequencing was carried out using blood. CDR3 nucleotide sequence: TGTGCCAGCAGCTACCCCCAGGGCGGCTCCTACGAGCAGTACTTC. This gives the protein CASSYPQGGSYEQYF.